This T cell receptor (beta chain) came from a study of cytomegalovirus exposure and HLA in healthy donors. Study-level results: After further analysis at a later stage, roughly 15,000 TCR beta sequences were associated with HLA alleles at 0.05 false discovery rate. TRBV6-2, TRBV6-3 and some other V segments were excluded as indistinguishable. Follow-up analysis found HLA locus-dependent TCR association rates, highest for DRB1 and lowest for HLA-C. Reportedly, fewer N-insertions than the roughly 700-donor mean appeared in an Asian-associated ancestry cluster in a later analysis.

V lost 4 bases and J lost 3; bases outside the gene matches: 10. Germline loops: CDR1 LNHDA, CDR2 SQIVND (reference sequence). This CDR3 spans 17 amino acids. 13 Jbeta primers and 60 Vbeta primers were used for the PCR. Clones were read by immunoSEQ multiplex PCR, and TCRdb kept only the in-frame ones, dropping some. The data hold under 150,000 clones, with around 78% observed a single time. On this clone: The antigen is unknown.

Material: PBMCs. This TCR came from a woman in her forties or fifties in good health and CMV-seronegative. This rearrangement joins TRBV19 to TRBJ2-7; 12 bases map to TRBD2. The CDR3, as DNA: TGTGCCAGTAGTACTAGCGGGAGGGCCCGGGGTGACTACGAGCAGTACTTC. Translated: CASSTSGRARGDYEQYF.